This T cell receptor (beta chain) was profiled in a study of vaccination effects on CD4 cells after COVID-19. Antigen-specific CD4+ T cells were expanded (with viral peptide pools) by the ViraFEST assay ahead of sequencing. After roughly eleven days in culture, the CD4+ T cells were isolated. In the cultures, half the medium was exchanged for IL-2 medium on days 3 and 7. A note on this clone: The antigen remains unidentified.

Deletions cut 1 base from V and 0 bases from J, with 7 bases between. This CDR3 spans 14 amino acids. The germline V gene encodes CDR1 SGHRS and CDR2 YFSETQ. Sequenced by immunoSEQ multiplex PCR; TCRdb stores in-frame clones only, minus some. The profile covers 50,000 to 65,000 clones, with over 80% appearing a single time and roughly 2.2% taken by the ten largest. Study results and caveats: Substantial clonal contraction characterized both infection- and vaccine-induced clones late after vaccination. Common cold coronavirus cross-reactivity was shown by only 1 of 255 vaccine-induced clones in healthy vaccinees.

The chain carries TRBV5-1 and TRBJ1-1; D ambiguous. The receptor comes from a human donor who received a COVID-19 vaccine. The source material was CD4+ T cells from PBMCs cultured with HCoV-229E spike peptides, sampled before COVID-19 vaccination. The CDR3 DNA follows: TGCGCCAGCAGCTTGTCACGGTTGAACACTGAAGCTTTCTTT. Encoded protein: CASSLSRLNTEAFF.